This T cell receptor beta chain originates from a study of cytomegalovirus exposure and HLA in healthy donors. CDR1 is MGHDK and CDR2 is SYGVNS in the germline V gene. The CDR3 sequence is 13 residues long. Trimming shortened V by 3 bases and J by 2 bases, and 7 bases separated the two germline ends. Sequencing used immunoSEQ multiplex PCR; TCRdb keeps in-frame clones, though not all of them. The top ten clones hold 2.5% to 3.5% of a sample with some 200,000 clones, approximately 84% of them seen once. The origin of this receptor is a woman younger than 35 in good health and CMV-seropositive. J is TRBJ2-5 and V is TRBV25-1; weak D call: TRBD1 (6 bases). The sample comprised PBMCs. CDR3 sequence: CASSDGQQETQYF. In nucleotides, the CDR3 is TGTGCCAGCAGTGATGGACAGCAAGAGACCCAGTACTTC.